This T cell receptor (beta chain) was sequenced during a study of T cells after yellow fever vaccination. At the level of the study: Staining for CD3, CD45RA, CCR7 and CD95 enabled sorting of EM, EMRA, CM and Tscm memory subsets. Study-level results: Re-detected after boosting: most primary clones, 96% of CD4 and roughly 88% of CD8. The secondary response peaked faster, at day 5 versus 15, but was weaker.

This clonotype was seen repeatedly, ten times or more. TCRdb processed the 5' RACE reads anew with MiXCR; each CDR3 protein has one entry. The sample yields tens of thousands of distinct CDR3 sequences, approximately 4.9% seen once. The receptor was derived from a man between 18 and 35 years old who received the YFV17D yellow fever vaccine. Specimen: PBMCs, either bulk or a sorted T-cell subset (CD4+, CD8+, memory, or dextramer-sorted; not recorded which), collected on the day of the yellow fever booster vaccination.

The CDR3 coding sequence is TGCAGTGGTCAGGGGATTGAAGCTTTCTTT. This gives the protein CSGQGIEAFF. The genes are TRBV20-1 and TRBJ1-1; a weak D match, TRBD1 (6 bases). The CDR3 is 10 residues long. CDR1 is DFQATT, CDR2 SNEGSKA, per germline (reference sequence). Trimming removed 7 bases from V and 7 bases from J, with 10 bases in between.